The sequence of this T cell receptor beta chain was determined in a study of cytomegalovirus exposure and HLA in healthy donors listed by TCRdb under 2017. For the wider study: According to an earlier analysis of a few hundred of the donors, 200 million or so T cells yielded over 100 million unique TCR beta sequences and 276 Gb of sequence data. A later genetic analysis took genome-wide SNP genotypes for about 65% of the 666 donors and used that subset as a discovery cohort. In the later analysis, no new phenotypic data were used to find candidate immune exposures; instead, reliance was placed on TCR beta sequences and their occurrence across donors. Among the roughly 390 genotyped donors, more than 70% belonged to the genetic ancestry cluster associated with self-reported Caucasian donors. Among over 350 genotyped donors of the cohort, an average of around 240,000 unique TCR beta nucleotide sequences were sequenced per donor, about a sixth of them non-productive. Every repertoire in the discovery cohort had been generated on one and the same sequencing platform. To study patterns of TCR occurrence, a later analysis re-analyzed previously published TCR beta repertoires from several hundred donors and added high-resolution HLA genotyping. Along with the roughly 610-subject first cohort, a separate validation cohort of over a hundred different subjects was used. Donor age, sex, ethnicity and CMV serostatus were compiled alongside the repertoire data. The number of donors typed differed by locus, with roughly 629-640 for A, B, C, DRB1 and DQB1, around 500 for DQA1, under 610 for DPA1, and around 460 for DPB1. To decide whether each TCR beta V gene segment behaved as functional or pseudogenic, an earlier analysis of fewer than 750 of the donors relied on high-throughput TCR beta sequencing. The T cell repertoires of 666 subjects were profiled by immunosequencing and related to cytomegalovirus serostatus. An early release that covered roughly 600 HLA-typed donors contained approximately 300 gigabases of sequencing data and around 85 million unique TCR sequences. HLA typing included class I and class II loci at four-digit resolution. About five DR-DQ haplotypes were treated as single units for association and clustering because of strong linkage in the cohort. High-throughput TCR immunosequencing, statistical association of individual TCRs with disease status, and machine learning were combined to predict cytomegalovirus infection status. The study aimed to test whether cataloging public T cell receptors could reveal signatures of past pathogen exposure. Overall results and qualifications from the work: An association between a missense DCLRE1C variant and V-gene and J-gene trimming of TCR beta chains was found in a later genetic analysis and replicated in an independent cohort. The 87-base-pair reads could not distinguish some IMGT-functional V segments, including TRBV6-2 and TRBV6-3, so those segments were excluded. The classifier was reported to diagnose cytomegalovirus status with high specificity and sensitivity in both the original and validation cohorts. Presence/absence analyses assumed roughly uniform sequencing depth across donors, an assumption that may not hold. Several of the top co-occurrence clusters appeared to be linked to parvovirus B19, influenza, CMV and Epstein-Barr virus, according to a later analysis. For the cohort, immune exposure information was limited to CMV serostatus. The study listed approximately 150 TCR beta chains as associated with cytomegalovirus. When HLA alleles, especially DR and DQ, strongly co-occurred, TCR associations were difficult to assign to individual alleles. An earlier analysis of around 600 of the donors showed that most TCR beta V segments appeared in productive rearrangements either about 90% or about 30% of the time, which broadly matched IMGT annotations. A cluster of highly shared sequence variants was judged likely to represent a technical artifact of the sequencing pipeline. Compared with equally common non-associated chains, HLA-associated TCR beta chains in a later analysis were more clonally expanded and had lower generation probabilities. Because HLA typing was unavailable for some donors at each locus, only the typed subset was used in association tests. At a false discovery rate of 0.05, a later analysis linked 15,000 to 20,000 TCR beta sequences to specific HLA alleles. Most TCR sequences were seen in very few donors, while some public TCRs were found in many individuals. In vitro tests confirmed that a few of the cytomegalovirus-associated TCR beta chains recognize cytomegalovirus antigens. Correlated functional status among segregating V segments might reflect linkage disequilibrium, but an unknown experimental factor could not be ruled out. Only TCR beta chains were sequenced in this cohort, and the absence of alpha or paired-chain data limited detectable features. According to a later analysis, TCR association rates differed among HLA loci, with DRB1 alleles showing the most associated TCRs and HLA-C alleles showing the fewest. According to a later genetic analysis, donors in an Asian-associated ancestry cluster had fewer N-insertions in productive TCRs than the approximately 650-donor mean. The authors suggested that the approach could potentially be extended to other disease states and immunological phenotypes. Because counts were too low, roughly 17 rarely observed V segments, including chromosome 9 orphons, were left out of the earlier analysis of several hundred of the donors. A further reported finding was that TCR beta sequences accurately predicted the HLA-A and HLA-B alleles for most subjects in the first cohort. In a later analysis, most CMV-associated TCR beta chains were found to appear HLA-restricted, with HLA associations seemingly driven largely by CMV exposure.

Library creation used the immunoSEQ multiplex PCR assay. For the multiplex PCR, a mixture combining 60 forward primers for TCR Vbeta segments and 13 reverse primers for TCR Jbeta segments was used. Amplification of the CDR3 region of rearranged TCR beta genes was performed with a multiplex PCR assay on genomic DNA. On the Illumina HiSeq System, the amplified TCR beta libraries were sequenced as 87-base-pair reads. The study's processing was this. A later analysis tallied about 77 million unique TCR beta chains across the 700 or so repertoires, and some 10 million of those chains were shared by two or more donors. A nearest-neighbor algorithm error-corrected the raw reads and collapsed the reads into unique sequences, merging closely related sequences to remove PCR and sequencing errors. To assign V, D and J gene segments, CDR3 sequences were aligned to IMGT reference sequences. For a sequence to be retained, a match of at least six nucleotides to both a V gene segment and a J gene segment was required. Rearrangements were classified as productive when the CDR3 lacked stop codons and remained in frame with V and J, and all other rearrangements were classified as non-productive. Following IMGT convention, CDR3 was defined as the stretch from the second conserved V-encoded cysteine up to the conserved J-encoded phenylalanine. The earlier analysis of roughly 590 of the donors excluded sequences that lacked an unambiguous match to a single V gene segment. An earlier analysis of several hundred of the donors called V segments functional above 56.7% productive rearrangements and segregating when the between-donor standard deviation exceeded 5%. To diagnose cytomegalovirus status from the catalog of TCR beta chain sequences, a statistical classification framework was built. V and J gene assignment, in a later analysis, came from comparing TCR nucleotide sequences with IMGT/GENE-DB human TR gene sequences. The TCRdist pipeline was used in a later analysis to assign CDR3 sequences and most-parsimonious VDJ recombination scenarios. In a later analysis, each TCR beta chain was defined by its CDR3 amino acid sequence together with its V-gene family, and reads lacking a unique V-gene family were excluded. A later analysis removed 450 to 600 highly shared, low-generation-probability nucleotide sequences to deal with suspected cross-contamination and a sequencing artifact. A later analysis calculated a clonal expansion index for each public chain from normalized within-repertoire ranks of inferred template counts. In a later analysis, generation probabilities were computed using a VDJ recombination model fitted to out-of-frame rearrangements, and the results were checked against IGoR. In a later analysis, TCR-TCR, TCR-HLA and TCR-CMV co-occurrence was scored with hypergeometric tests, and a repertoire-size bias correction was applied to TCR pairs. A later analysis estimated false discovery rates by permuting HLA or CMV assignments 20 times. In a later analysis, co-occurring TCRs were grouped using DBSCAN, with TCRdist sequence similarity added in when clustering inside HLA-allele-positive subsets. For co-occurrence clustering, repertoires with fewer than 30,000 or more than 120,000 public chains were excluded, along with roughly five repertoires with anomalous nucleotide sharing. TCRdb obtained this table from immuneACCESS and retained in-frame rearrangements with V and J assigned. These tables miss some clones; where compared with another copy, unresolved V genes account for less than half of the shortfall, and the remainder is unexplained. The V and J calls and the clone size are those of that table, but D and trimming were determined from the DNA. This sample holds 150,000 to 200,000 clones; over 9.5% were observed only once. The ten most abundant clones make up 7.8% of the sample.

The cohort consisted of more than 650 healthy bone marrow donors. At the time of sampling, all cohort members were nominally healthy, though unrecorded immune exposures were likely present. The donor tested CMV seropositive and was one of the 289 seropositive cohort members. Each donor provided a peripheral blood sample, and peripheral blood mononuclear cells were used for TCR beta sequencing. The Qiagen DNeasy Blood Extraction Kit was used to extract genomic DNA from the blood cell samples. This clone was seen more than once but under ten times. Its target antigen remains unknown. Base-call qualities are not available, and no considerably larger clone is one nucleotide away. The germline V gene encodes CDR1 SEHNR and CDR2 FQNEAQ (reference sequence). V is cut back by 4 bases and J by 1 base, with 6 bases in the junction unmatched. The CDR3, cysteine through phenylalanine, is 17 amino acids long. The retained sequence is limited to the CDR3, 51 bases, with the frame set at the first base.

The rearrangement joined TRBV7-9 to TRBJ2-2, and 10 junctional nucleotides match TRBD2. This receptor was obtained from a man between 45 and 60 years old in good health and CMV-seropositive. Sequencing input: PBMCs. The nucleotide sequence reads TGTGCCAGCAGCTACCCTAGCGGGGGCCTGAACACCGGGGAGCTGTTTTTT. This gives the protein CASSYPSGGLNTGELFF.